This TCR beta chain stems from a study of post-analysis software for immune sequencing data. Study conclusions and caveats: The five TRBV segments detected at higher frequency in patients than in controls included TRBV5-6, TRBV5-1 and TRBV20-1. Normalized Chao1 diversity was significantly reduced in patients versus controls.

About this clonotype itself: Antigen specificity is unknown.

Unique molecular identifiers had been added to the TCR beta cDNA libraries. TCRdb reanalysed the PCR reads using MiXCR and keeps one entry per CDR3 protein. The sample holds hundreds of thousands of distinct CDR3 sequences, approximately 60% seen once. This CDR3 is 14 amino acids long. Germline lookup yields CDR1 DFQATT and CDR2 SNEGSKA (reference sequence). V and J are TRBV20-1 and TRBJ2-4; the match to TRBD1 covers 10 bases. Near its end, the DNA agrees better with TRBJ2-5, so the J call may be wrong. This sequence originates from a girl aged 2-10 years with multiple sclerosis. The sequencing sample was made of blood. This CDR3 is CSARLTGGRETQYF. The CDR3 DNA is TGCAGTGCTAGATTGACAGGGGGCCGAGAGACCCAGTACTTC.